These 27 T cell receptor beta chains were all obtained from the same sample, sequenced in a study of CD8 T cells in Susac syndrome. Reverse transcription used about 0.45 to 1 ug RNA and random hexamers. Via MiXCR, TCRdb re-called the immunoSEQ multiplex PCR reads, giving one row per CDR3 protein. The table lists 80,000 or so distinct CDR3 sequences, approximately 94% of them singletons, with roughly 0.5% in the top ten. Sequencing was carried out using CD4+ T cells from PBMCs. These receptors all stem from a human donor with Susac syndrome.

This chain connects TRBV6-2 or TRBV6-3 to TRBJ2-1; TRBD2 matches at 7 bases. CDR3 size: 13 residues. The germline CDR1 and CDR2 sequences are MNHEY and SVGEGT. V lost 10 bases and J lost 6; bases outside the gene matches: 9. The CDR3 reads CATSGAVRNEQFF. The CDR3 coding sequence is TGTGCCACGAGCGGGGCAGTTCGCAATGAGCAGTTCTTC.

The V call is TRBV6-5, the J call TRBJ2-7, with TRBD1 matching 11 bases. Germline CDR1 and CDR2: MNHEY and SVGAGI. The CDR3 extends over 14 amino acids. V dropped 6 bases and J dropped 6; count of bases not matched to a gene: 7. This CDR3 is CASRSAGTGGEQYF. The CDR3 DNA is TGTGCCAGCAGATCGGCGGGGACAGGGGGCGAGCAGTACTTC.

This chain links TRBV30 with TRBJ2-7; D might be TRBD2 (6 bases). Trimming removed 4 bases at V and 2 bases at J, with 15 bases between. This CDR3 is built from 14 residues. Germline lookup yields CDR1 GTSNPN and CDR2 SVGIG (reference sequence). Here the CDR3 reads CAWNRRRATYEQYF. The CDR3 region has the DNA TGTGCCTGGAACCGCAGGAGGGCAACCTACGAGCAGTACTTC.

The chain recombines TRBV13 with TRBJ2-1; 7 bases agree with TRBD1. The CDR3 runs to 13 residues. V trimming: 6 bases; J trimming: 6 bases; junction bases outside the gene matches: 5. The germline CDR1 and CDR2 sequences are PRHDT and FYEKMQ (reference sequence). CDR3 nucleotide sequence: TGTGCCAGCAGTAAACGGGACAGCAATGAGCAGTTCTTC. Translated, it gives CASSKRDSNEQFF.

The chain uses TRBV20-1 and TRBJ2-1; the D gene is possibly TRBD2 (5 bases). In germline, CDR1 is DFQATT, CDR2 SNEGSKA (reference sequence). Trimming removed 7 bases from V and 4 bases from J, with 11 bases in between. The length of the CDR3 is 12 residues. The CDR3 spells CSVLRTYNEQFF. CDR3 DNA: TGCAGTGTTCTGCGGACTTACAATGAGCAGTTCTTC.

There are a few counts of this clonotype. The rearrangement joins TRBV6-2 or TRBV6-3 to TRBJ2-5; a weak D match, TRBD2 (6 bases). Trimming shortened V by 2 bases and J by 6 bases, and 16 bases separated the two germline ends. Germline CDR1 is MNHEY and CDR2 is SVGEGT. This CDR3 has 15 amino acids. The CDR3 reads CASSYGAAGRQTQYF. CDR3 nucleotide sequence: TGTGCCAGCAGTTACGGTGCTGCTGGGAGGCAGACCCAGTACTTC.

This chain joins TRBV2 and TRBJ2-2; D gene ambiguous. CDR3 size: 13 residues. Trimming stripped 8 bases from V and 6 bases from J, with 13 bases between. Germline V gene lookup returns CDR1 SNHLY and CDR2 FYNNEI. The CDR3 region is CASVRQAAGELFF. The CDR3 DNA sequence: TGTGCCAGCGTCCGGCAGGCGGCCGGGGAGCTGTTTTTT.

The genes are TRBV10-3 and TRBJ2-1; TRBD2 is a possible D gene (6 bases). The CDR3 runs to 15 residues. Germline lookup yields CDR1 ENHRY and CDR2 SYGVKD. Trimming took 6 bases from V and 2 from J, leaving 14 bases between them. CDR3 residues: CAIRDGGLTYNEQFF. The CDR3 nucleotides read TGTGCCATCAGGGACGGGGGATTAACCTACAATGAGCAGTTCTTC.

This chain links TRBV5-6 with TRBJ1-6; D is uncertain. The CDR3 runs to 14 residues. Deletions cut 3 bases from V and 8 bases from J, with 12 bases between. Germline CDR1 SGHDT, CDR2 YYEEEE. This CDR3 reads CASSSRPGDSPLHF. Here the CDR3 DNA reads TGTGCCAGCAGCTCCAGACCCGGGGATTCACCCCTCCACTTT.

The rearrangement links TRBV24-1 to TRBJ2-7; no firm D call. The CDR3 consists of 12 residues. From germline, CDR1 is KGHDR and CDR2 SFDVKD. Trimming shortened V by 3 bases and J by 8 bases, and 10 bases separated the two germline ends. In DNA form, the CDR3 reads TGTGCCACCAGTGATCAATTGTGGAAGCAGTACTTC. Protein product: CATSDQLWKQYF.

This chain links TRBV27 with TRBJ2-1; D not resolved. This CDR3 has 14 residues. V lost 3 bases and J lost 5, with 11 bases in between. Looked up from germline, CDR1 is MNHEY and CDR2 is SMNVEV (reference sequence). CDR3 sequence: CASSLRPYNNEQFF. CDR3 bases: TGTGCCAGCAGTTTGAGACCATACAACAATGAGCAGTTCTTC.

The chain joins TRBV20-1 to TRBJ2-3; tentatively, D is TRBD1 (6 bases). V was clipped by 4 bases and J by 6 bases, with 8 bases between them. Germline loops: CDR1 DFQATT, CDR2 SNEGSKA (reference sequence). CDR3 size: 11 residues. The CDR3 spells CSANRVDTQYF. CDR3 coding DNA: TGCAGTGCTAACAGGGTCGATACGCAGTATTTT.

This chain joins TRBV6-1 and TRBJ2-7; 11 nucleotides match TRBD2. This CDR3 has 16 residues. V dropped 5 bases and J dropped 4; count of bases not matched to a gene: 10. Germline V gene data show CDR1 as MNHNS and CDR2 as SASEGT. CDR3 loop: CASSPHLAGGFYEQYF. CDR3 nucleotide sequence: TGTGCCAGCAGTCCTCACCTAGCGGGAGGATTTTACGAGCAGTACTTC.

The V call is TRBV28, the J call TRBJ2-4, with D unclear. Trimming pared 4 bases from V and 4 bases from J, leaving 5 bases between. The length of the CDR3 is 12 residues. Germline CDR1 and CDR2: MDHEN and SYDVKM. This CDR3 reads CASSWEKNIQYF. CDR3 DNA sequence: TGTGCCAGCAGTTGGGAAAAAAACATTCAGTACTTC. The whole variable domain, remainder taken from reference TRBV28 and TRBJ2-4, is DVKVTQSSRYLVKRTGEKVFLECVQDMDHENMFWYRQDPGLGLRLIYFSYDVKMKEKGDIPEGYSVSREKKERFSLILESASTNQTSMYLCASSWEKNIQYFGAGTRLSVL.

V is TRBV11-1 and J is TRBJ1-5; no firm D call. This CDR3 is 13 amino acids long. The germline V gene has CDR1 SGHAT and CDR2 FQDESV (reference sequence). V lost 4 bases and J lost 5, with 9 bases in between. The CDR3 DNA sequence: TGTGCCAGCAGCTCGAGCAGGCATCAGCCCCAGCATTTT. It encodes CASSSSRHQPQHF.

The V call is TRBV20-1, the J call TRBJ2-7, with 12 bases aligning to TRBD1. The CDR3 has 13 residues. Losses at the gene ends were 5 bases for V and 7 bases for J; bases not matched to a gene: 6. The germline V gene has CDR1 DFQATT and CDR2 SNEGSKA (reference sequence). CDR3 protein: CSALRDRGQEQYF. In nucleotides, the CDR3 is TGCAGTGCTCTCCGGGACAGGGGGCAAGAGCAGTACTTC.

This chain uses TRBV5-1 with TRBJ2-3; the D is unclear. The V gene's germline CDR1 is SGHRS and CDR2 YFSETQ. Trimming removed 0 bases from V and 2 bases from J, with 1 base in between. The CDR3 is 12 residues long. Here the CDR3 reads CASSLATDTQYF. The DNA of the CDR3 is TGCGCCAGCAGCTTGGCCACAGATACGCAGTATTTT.

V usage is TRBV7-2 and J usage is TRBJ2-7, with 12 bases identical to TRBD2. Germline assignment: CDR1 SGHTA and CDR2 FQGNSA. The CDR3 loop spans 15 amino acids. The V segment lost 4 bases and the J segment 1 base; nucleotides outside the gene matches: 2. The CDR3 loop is CASSWTSGISYEQYF. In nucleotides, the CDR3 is TGTGCCAGCAGCTGGACTAGCGGGATTTCCTACGAGCAGTACTTC.

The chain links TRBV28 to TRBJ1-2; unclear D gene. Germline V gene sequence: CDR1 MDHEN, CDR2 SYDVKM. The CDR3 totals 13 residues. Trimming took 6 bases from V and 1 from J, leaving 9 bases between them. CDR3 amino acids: CASSRASNYGYTF. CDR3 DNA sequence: TGTGCCAGCAGCCGTGCAAGTAACTATGGCTACACCTTC.

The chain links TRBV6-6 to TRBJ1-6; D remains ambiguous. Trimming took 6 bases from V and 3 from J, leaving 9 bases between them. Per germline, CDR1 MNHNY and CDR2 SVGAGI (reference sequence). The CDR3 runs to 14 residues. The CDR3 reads CASSPGGYNSPLHF. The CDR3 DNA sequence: TGTGCCAGCAGCCCGGGAGGCTATAATTCACCCCTCCACTTT.

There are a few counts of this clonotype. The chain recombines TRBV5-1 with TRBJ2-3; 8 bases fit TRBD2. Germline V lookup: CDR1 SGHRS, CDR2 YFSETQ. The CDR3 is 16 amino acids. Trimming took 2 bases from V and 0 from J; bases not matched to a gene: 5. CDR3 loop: CASSFLAGTSTDTQYF. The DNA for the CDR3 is TGCGCCAGCAGCTTTTTAGCGGGGACTAGCACAGATACGCAGTATTTT.

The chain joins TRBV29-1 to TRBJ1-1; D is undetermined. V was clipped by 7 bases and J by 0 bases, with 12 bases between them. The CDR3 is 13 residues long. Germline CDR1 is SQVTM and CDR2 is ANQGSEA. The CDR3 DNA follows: TGCAGCGCCAACAGACTAATGAACACTGAAGCTTTCTTT. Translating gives CSANRLMNTEAFF.

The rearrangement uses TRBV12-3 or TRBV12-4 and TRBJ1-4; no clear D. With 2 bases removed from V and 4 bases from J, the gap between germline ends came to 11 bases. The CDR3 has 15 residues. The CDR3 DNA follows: TGTGCCAGCAGTTTAACGAGGCTGGGTAATGAAAAACTGTTTTTT. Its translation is CASSLTRLGNEKLFF.

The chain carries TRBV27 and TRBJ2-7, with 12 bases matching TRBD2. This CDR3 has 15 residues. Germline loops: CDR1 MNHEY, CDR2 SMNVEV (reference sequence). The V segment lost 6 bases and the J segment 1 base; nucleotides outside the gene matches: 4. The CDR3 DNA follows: TGTGCCAGCAGCGCTAGCGGGAGGGGTTCCTACGAGCAGTACTTC. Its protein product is CASSASGRGSYEQYF.

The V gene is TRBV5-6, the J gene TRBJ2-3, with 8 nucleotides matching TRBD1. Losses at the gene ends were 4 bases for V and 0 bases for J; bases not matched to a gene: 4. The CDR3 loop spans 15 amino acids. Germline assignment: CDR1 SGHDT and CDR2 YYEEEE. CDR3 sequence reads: CASSGRTGSTDTQYF. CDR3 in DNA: TGTGCCAGCAGCGGTCGGACAGGGAGCACAGATACGCAGTATTTT.

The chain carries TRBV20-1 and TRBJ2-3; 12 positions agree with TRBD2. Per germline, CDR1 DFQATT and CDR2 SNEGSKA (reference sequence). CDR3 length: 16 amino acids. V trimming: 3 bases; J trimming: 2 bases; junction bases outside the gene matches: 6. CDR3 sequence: CSASELAGGLTDTQYF. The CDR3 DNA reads TGCAGTGCTAGTGAACTAGCGGGAGGCCTCACAGATACGCAGTATTTT.

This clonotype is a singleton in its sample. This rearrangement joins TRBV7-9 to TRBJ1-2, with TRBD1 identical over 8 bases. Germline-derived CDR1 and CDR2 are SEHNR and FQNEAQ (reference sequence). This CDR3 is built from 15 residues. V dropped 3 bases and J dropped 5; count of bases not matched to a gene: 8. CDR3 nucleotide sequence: TGTGCCAGCAGCTTTACAGGGGGATTTCCGTATGGCTACACCTTC. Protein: CASSFTGGFPYGYTF.